The sequence of this TCR beta chain was determined in a study of T-cell reconstitution after alpha-beta-depleted transplantation in children. TCRbeta library construction was performed incorporating unique molecular identifiers. TCRdb reprocessed the PCR reads with MiXCR, giving one entry per CDR3 protein. The data contain hundreds of thousands of distinct CDR3 sequences, about 12% of them seen just once; the ten biggest clones take up 0.79%. The V gene end was trimmed by 0 bases and the J gene end by 3 bases; junction bases not matched to a gene: 7. The CDR3 runs 16 residues. Germline V gene data show CDR1 as SGHRS and CDR2 as YFSETQ. This clonotype appeared many times.

Sequencing was performed on PBMCs, taken before TCRalphabeta/CD19-depleted stem cell transplant. This receptor was taken from a girl aged 2 to 10 with congenital amegakaryocytic thrombocytopenia, due to receive a stem cell transplant. This chain joins TRBV5-1 and TRBJ1-1, with 8 bases lining up with TRBD1. CDR3 in amino acids: CASSLGGQEPYTEAFF. The CDR3 DNA reads TGCGCCAGCAGCTTGGGGGGACAGGAGCCCTACACTGAAGCTTTCTTT.